These 31 T cell receptor beta chains share one sample of origin, sequenced in a study of T cell repertoires in cytomegalovirus infection. TCRdb re-called the reads through MiXCR, storing one row per CDR3 protein. The sample contains approximately 630,000 distinct CDR3 sequences, approximately 24% of which appear only once. The sequencing sample was made of CD8+ T cells from PBMCs. The receptors shown here come from a human donor in good health (CMV status not recorded). Some clones in this sample may be carry-over from other donors' samples.

This clonotype turned up a few times. This chain joins TRBV11-1 and TRBJ2-5, with 8 bases aligning to TRBD1. Germline assignment: CDR1 SGHAT and CDR2 FQDESV (reference sequence). Germline trimming cut 4 bases from V and 2 bases from J; bases unmatched to any gene: 6. This CDR3 comprises 15 residues. The CDR3 sequence: CASSSDRGTQETQYF. The CDR3 bases are TGTGCCAGCAGCTCCGACAGGGGTACACAAGAGACCCAGTACTTC.

This clonotype came up many times. The gene calls are TRBV7-6 and TRBJ1-1; D gene ambiguous. The CDR3 has 14 amino acids. V was shortened by 2 bases and J by 2 bases, with 9 bases between the two germline ends. Germline loops: CDR1 SGHVS, CDR2 FNYEAQ. CDR3 in amino acids: CASSLRAENTEAFF. In DNA form, the CDR3 reads TGTGCCAGCAGCTTACGAGCGGAAAACACTGAAGCTTTCTTT.

The J gene is TRBJ1-5, the V gene TRBV29-1; the D is unclear. The CDR3 runs 13 residues. Trimming removed 3 bases from V and 3 bases from J, with 9 bases in between. Germline loops: CDR1 SQVTM, CDR2 ANQGSEA. This chain's CDR3 is CSVDVGNNQPQHF. CDR3 nucleotides: TGCAGCGTTGATGTAGGAAACAATCAGCCCCAGCATTTT.

The rearrangement joins TRBV19 to TRBJ1-2, with D perhaps TRBD1 (6 bases). Trimming removed 2 bases at V and 2 bases at J, with 24 bases between. This CDR3 has 19 amino acids. CDR1 is LNHDA, CDR2 SQIVND, per germline (reference sequence). The CDR3 DNA reads TGTGCCAGTAGTATATGGGGCCGGGACAAGGACTACCTGAACTATGGCTACACCTTC. This encodes CASSIWGRDKDYLNYGYTF.

This rearrangement joins TRBV28 to TRBJ2-1, with 8 bases fitting TRBD2. Germline V gene sequence: CDR1 MDHEN, CDR2 SYDVKM. The CDR3 sequence is 15 residues long. The trim removed 3 bases at V and 7 bases at J, leaving 8 bases unmatched. CDR3 coding DNA: TGTGCCAGCAGTTTCCTCGGGGGGGCATCGAATGAGCAGTTCTTC. This translates into CASSFLGGASNEQFF.

This clonotype was counted between two and nine times. The J gene is TRBJ1-1, the V gene TRBV7-9; D is perhaps TRBD1 (6 bases). The CDR3 has 13 residues. V was clipped by 2 bases and J by 6 bases, with 10 bases between them. The V gene's germline CDR1 is SEHNR and CDR2 FQNEAQ (reference sequence). CDR3 sequence reads: CASSLSTGSEAFF. CDR3 sequence (DNA): TGTGCCAGCAGCTTAAGTACAGGGTCTGAAGCTTTCTTT.

The chain is built from TRBV5-4 and TRBJ2-1; 9 bases align to TRBD2. The germline V gene encodes CDR1 SGHNT and CDR2 YYREEE (reference sequence). CDR3 length: 17 amino acids. The V and J ends lost 2 bases and 5 bases, in that order; junction bases with no gene match: 11. The CDR3 coding sequence is TGTGCCAGCAGCTTTCGCGGTAGCGGGGGTGAAAACAATGAGCAGTTCTTC. Translating it yields CASSFRGSGGENNEQFF.

This clonotype was detected ten times or more. The chain is built from TRBV28 and TRBJ1-6; D is unresolved. CDR3 length equals 13 residues. CDR1 MDHEN and CDR2 SYDVKM come from the germline V gene. V gave up 5 bases and J gave up 10 bases, with 12 bases separating them. The CDR3: CASSPLDPSPLHF. The CDR3 DNA sequence: TGTGCCAGCAGTCCTCTTGACCCATCACCCCTCCACTTT.

The chain has TRBV14 and TRBJ1-1, with D unclear. Germline V gene lookup returns CDR1 SGHDN and CDR2 FVKESK. The CDR3 is 16 residues long. Trimming removed 2 bases at V and 0 bases at J, with 13 bases between. The CDR3 sequence is CASSQPRGRLNTEAFF. The CDR3 DNA reads TGTGCCAGCAGCCAACCTCGAGGGAGACTGAACACTGAAGCTTTCTTT.

The gene calls are TRBV28 and TRBJ1-2; no reliable D call. The CDR3 covers 14 residues. Trimming took 6 bases from V and 4 from J, leaving 15 bases between them. The V gene's germline CDR1 is MDHEN and CDR2 SYDVKM. CDR3 residues: CASSLVDQIYGYTF. The CDR3 bases are TGTGCCAGCAGCCTGGTTGACCAAATCTATGGCTACACCTTC.

In regard to this clonotype: A much larger clone lies a single base off, so this may be a read error. The genes are TRBV6-2 or TRBV6-3 and TRBJ2-2; D not certain. There are 12 residues in the CDR3. V lost 3 bases and J 3 bases, leaving 2 bases between the germline ends. Germline CDR1 and CDR2: MNHEY and SVGEGT. DNA for the CDR3: TGTGCCAGCAGTTATCACACCGGGGAGCTGTTTTTT. It encodes CASSYHTGELFF.

V gene TRBV29-1 combines with J gene TRBJ2-2, with 7 bases fitting TRBD2. J lost 5 bases, V lost 1 base, and 7 bases had no gene match. The germline V gene has CDR1 SQVTM and CDR2 ANQGSEA. This CDR3 comprises 15 residues. The CDR3 here is CSVEGGTGLTGELFF. DNA for the CDR3: TGCAGCGTTGAAGGGGGGACGGGACTAACCGGGGAGCTGTTTTTT.

As concerns this clonotype: A much larger clone sits a single nucleotide away, making a read error possible. The gene calls are TRBV7-9 and TRBJ1-1; D uncertain. Germline V gene lookup returns CDR1 SEHNR and CDR2 FQNEAQ (reference sequence). The CDR3 is 13 residues long. Deletions cut 3 bases from V and 5 bases from J, with 10 bases between. The chain's CDR3 is CASSLPRMTEAFF. The CDR3 DNA reads TGTGCCAGCAGCTTGCCAAGGATGACTGAAGCTTTCTTT.

Only a few counts were recorded for this clonotype. The rearrangement joins TRBV28 to TRBJ2-1, with a tentative D call TRBD2 (6 bases). Germline-derived CDR1 and CDR2 are MDHEN and SYDVKM. V lost 6 bases and J 1 base, leaving 28 bases between the germline ends. This CDR3 is 20 amino acids long. This CDR3 reads CASRGVQIPWEASSYNEQFF. In DNA, the CDR3 is TGTGCCAGCAGGGGGGTCCAGATCCCCTGGGAGGCGAGTTCCTACAATGAGCAGTTCTTC.

This clonotype was counted a few times. The V gene is TRBV13, the J gene TRBJ2-7; maybe TRBD1 (5 bases). This CDR3 has 14 residues. In germline, CDR1 is PRHDT, CDR2 FYEKMQ (reference sequence). V lost 5 bases and J lost 3, with 14 bases in between. The CDR3 is CASSQGRRDYEQYF. CDR3 nucleotide sequence: TGTGCCAGCAGCCAAGGGCGCAGGGACTACGAGCAGTACTTC.

The chain uses TRBV6-2 or TRBV6-3 and TRBJ2-1, with D possibly matching TRBD1 (6 bases). The CDR3 is 12 amino acids. V lost 2 bases, J lost 13 bases, and 12 bases lay in between. Germline CDR1 and CDR2: MNHEY and SVGEGT. The CDR3, as DNA: TGTGCCAGCAGTTACATTTTGGACAGACAGTTCTTC. Translated: CASSYILDRQFF.

Only a few counts were recorded for this clonotype. The chain employs TRBV5-6 and TRBJ2-7; the match to TRBD1 covers 10 bases. The CDR3 is made up of 16 amino acids. Germline loops: CDR1 SGHDT, CDR2 YYEEEE. Trimming removed 3 bases from V and 3 bases from J; junction bases left unmatched: 9. CDR3 DNA sequence: TGTGCCAGCAGCTATGCCTTGGGACAGGGGTTCTACGAGCAGTACTTC. Translated, it gives CASSYALGQGFYEQYF.

This clonotype was counted at least ten times. The rearrangement joins TRBV29-1 to TRBJ1-1; D unresolved. The V gene's germline CDR1 is SQVTM and CDR2 ANQGSEA. The CDR3 sequence is 12 residues long. V was trimmed by 1 base and J by 4 bases, leaving 7 bases between them. This chain's CDR3 is CSVEGSFTEAFF. CDR3 bases: TGCAGCGTTGAAGGGAGCTTCACTGAAGCTTTCTTT.

This clonotype was observed at least ten times. This rearrangement joins TRBV7-9 to TRBJ1-1, with 12 bases fitting TRBD1. CDR1 and CDR2 (germline): SEHNR, FQNEAQ (reference sequence). This CDR3 spans 17 amino acids. V lost 5 bases and J lost 3; bases outside the gene matches: 10. The CDR3 DNA is TGTGCCAGCAGCCCCGTGGGACAGGGGGCGCGTGACACTGAAGCTTTCTTT. Translation: CASSPVGQGARDTEAFF.

On this clonotype: This may be a read error, as it is one base from a much larger clone. V usage is TRBV19 and J usage is TRBJ1-5, with 9 bases identical to TRBD1. CDR3 length: 14 amino acids. The germline V gene encodes CDR1 LNHDA and CDR2 SQIVND (reference sequence). Trimming took 10 bases from V and 2 from J; bases not matched to a gene: 6. CDR3 in DNA: TGTGCCACTAGGGACAGGGTTGGCAATCAGCCCCAGCATTTT. Translated: CATRDRVGNQPQHF. The whole variable domain, remainder taken from reference TRBV19 and TRBJ1-5, is DGGITQSPKYLFRKEGQNVTLSCEQNLNHDAMYWYRQDPGQGLRLIYYSQIVNDFQKGDIAEGYSVSREKKESFPLTVTSAQKNPTAFYLCATRDRVGNQPQHFGDGTRLSIL.

The gene calls are TRBV19 and TRBJ1-1, with a tentative D call TRBD1 (5 bases). The CDR3 extends over 17 amino acids. V was shortened by 6 bases and J by 4 bases, with 24 bases between the two germline ends. Germline V gives CDR1 LNHDA, CDR2 SQIVND (reference sequence). The CDR3 protein is CASRPFPLGAAGTEAFF. Written as DNA, the CDR3 is TGTGCCAGTAGACCCTTCCCCCTTGGGGCCGCTGGCACTGAAGCTTTCTTT.

Note on this clonotype: A much larger clone is a single base away; this may be a read error. The genes are TRBV6-2 or TRBV6-3 and TRBJ2-5; D unclear. Germline CDR1 and CDR2: MNHEY and SVGEGT. V was pared by 2 bases and J by 2 bases, with 9 bases between. CDR3 size: 14 residues. The CDR3 DNA follows: TGTGCCAGCAGTTACCATCAGATTCAAGAGACCCAGTACTTC. It is translated as CASSYHQIQETQYF.

This clonotype was counted many times. The V and J genes are TRBV7-8 and TRBJ2-4; 7 nucleotides line up with TRBD1. The length of the CDR3 is 18 residues. The V segment lost 5 bases and the J segment 5 bases; nucleotides outside the gene matches: 18. Germline V CDR1 and CDR2: SGHVS, FQNEAQ. CDR3 nucleotide sequence: TGTGCCAGCAGCCCAGGGGGACGATTGCCTCTTCGGGAAAACATTCAGTACTTC. Its protein product is CASSPGGRLPLRENIQYF.

Many counts were recorded for this clonotype. The chain recombines TRBV7-2 with TRBJ1-5; D gene uncertain. CDR3 length: 15 residues. The V gene lost 5 bases and the J gene lost 4 bases, with 15 bases spanning the gap. The germline gives CDR1 SGHTA, CDR2 FQGNSA. The CDR3 DNA reads as TGTGCCAGCAGCGCCACGTTCATAGTTAATCAGCCCCAGCATTTT. Its protein product is CASSATFIVNQPQHF. Combining the CDR3 with reference TRBV7-2 and TRBJ1-5 gives the whole variable domain GAGVSQSPSNKVTEKGKDVELRCDPISGHTALYWYRQSLGQGLEFLIYFQGNSAPDKSGLPSDRFSAERTGGSVSTLTIQRTQQEDSAVYLCASSATFIVNQPQHFGDGTRLSIL.

The CDR3: CSVVTGQGSYNEQFF. Here the CDR3 DNA reads TGCAGCGTTGTGACGGGACAGGGCTCCTACAATGAGCAGTTCTTC. This chain connects TRBV29-1 to TRBJ2-1; 9 positions match TRBD1. Trimming took 4 bases from V and 0 from J; bases not matched to a gene: 4. The CDR3 runs to 15 residues. CDR1 is SQVTM, CDR2 ANQGSEA, per germline.

This clonotype appeared many times. CDR3 bases: TGTGCCAGCAGTTACTCGGGAGGGGGCGACGAGCAGTACGTC. Its protein product is CASSYSGGGDEQYV. V and J are TRBV6-2 or TRBV6-3 and TRBJ2-7; the D call may be TRBD1 or TRBD2 (7 bases each). Germline values: CDR1 MNHEY, CDR2 SVGEGT. The CDR3 covers 14 residues. V lost 0 bases and J lost 5, with 11 bases in between.

This rearrangement joins TRBV7-8 to TRBJ1-1; tentatively, D is TRBD1 (5 bases). CDR1 is SGHVS, CDR2 FQNEAQ, per germline. With 7 bases removed from V and 5 bases from J, the gap between germline ends came to 20 bases. The CDR3 is made up of 15 amino acids. The CDR3 sequence: CASTLPEGRGTEAFF. The CDR3 DNA is TGTGCCAGCACCTTGCCGGAGGGGCGTGGAACTGAAGCTTTCTTT.

As for this clonotype: A much larger clone sits a single nucleotide away, making a read error possible. The V call is TRBV7-6, the J call TRBJ2-5; no firm D call. In germline, CDR1 is SGHVS, CDR2 FNYEAQ. CDR3 length: 13 residues. Trimming took off 6 bases at V and 0 bases at J, with 8 bases between the two ends. Written as DNA, the CDR3 is TGTGCCAGCAGATCCCGGTACCAAGAGACCCAGTACTTC. Translation: CASRSRYQETQYF.

The chain uses TRBV19 and TRBJ2-1; tentative D call: TRBD1 (5 bases). Trimming stripped 7 bases from V and 8 bases from J, with 21 bases between. In germline, CDR1 is LNHDA, CDR2 SQIVND (reference sequence). This CDR3 is built from 15 residues. The CDR3 DNA is TGTGCCAGTACCAACATAGAGACAGCCCACCATGAGCAGTTCTTC. Encoded protein: CASTNIETAHHEQFF.

The chain links TRBV7-9 to TRBJ2-7; D remains ambiguous. The CDR3 runs 14 residues. V gave up 7 bases and J gave up 7 bases, with 20 bases separating them. Germline values: CDR1 SEHNR, CDR2 FQNEAQ (reference sequence). CDR3 residues: CASTPARFLGEQYF. CDR3 coding DNA: TGTGCCAGCACCCCGGCGAGATTCCTCGGAGAGCAGTACTTC.

The rearrangement uses TRBV15 and TRBJ2-1, with a tentative D call TRBD2 (6 bases). The CDR3 has 13 amino acids. Trimming removed 5 bases from V and 8 bases from J, with 13 bases in between. Germline CDR1 LNHNV, CDR2 YYDKDF (reference sequence). The CDR3 DNA reads as TGTGCCACCAGCGATGGGCGGGGCGATGAGCAGTTCTTC. As protein: CATSDGRGDEQFF.